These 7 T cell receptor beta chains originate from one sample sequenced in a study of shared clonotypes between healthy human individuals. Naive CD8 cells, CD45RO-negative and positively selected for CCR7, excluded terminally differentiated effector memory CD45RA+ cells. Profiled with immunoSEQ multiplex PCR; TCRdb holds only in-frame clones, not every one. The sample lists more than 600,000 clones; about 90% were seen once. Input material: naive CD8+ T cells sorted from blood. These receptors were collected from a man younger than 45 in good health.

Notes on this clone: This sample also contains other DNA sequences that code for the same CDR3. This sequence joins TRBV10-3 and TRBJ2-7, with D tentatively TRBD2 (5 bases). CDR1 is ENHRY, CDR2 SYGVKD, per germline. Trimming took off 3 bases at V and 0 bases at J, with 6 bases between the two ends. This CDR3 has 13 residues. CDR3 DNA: TGTGCCATCAGTGAAGAGGGCTCCTACGAGCAGTACTTC. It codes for CAISEEGSYEQYF.

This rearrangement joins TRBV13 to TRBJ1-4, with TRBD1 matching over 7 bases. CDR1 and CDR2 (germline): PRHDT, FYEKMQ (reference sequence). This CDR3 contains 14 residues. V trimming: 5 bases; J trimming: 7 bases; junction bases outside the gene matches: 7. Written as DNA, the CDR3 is TGTGCCAGCAGCCATGACAGGGATGGTGAAAAACTGTTTTTT. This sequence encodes CASSHDRDGEKLFF.

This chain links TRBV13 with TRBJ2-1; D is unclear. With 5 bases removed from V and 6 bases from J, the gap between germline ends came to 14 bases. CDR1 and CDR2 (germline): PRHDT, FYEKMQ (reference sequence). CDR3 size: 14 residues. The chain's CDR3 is CASSLTSGLNEQFF. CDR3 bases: TGTGCCAGCAGCCTGACCTCGGGCCTCAATGAGCAGTTCTTC.

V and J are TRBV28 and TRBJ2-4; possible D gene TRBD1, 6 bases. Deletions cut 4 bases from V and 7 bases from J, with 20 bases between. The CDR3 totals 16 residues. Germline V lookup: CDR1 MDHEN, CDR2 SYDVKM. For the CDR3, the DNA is TGTGCCAGCAGTTCCCTCTTCGACAGGCTGGGTAACATTCAGTACTTC. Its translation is CASSSLFDRLGNIQYF.

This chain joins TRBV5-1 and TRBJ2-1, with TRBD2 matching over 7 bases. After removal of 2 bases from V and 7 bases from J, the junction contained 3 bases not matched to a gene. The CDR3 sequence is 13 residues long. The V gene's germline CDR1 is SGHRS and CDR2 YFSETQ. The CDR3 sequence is CASSFSSGNEQFF. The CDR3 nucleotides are TGCGCCAGCAGCTTTAGTAGCGGGAATGAGCAGTTCTTC.

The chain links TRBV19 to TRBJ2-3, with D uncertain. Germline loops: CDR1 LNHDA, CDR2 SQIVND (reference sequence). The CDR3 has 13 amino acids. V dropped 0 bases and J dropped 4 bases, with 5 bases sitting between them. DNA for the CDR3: TGTGCCAGTAGTATAGATGGCGCAGATACGCAGTATTTT. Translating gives CASSIDGADTQYF.

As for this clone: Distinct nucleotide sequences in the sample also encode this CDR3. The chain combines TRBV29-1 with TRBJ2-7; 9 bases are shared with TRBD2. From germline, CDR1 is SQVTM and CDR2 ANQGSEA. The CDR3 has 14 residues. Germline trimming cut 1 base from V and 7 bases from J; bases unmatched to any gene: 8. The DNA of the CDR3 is TGCAGCGTTGAAGGGTTAGCGGGAGAAAATGAGCAGTACTTC. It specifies CSVEGLAGENEQYF.